The 25 T cell receptor beta chains below come from one sample, sequenced in a study of monozygotic twins with inflammatory bowel disease. With the 5' RACE reads reprocessed, TCRdb shows one record per CDR3 protein and no DNA. Reported are about 210,000 distinct CDR3 sequences; the ten largest clones contain roughly 7.5%. Sequenced: blood. The receptors come from a human donor with ulcerative colitis or Crohn's disease, or a healthy co-twin of an affected twin (not recorded which).

The J gene is TRBJ1-3, the V gene TRBV20-1. Looked up from germline, CDR1 is DFQATT and CDR2 is SNEGSKA (reference sequence). The CDR3 extends over 12 amino acids. The chain's CDR3 is CSARPSGDTIYF.

The chain recombines TRBV3-1 with TRBJ2-1; TCRdb gives TRBD2 as the D gene, but with no DNA this cannot be confirmed. CDR1 and CDR2 (germline): LGHDT, YNNKEL (reference sequence). The CDR3 has 14 residues. CDR3 residues: CASSTSGRSNEQFF.

The chain is built from TRBV19 and TRBJ1-1. Germline-derived CDR1 and CDR2 are LNHDA and SQIVND (reference sequence). The CDR3 extends over 14 amino acids. CDR3 protein: CASSIGRSGTEAFF.

The V gene is TRBV30, the J gene TRBJ1-5. There are 14 residues in the CDR3. The germline gives CDR1 GTSNPN, CDR2 SVGIG (reference sequence). Here the CDR3 reads CAWSSGPYNQPQHF.

The chain combines TRBV7-9 with TRBJ2-7; TCRdb lists TRBD1, though no DNA is available to test this call. The CDR3 covers 15 residues. Germline V gene data show CDR1 as SEHNR and CDR2 as FQNEAQ (reference sequence). CDR3 loop: CASSSAGTALREQYF.

The V and J genes are TRBV5-1 and TRBJ2-1; the D call of TRBD2 rests on TCRdb alone, since no DNA is present to check it. Germline V CDR1 and CDR2: SGHRS, YFSETQ. The CDR3 is 16 amino acids. The CDR3 sequence is CASSQSGPSSYNEQFF.

The chain has TRBV18 and TRBJ2-7. Germline V gives CDR1 KGHSH, CDR2 LQKENI. There are 12 residues in the CDR3. CDR3 sequence: CASSPGSYEQYF. The full variable domain, rest sourced from reference TRBV18 and TRBJ2-7, is NAGVMQNPRHLVRRRGQEARLRCSPMKGHSHVYWYRQLPEEGLKFMVYLQKENIIDESGMPKERFSAEFPKEGPSILRIQQVVRGDSAAYFCASSPGSYEQYFGPGTRLTVT.

This sequence joins TRBV7-3 and TRBJ1-1; TCRdb designates TRBD1, a call that cannot be tested without DNA. Germline loops: CDR1 SGHTA, CDR2 FQGTGA. The CDR3 totals 15 residues. CDR3 residues: CASSLTDSPNTEAFF.

J is TRBJ1-1 and V is TRBV6-5. This CDR3 has 13 amino acids. CDR1 and CDR2 (germline): MNHEY, SVGAGI. The CDR3 reads CASTDTENTEAFF.

This chain connects TRBV6-1 to TRBJ2-3; TCRdb returns TRBD2, unconfirmable since there is no DNA. Germline V CDR1 and CDR2: MNHNS, SASEGT. There are 16 residues in the CDR3. CDR3 residues: CASSGPSGTSTDTQYF.

J is TRBJ2-1 and V is TRBV6-1. The CDR3 has 11 residues. In germline, CDR1 is MNHNS, CDR2 SASEGT. This CDR3 reads CASREFNEQFF.

The CDR3 loop reads CASSSTGDTFNEQFF. The chain has TRBV7-2 and TRBJ2-1; TCRdb proposes TRBD1, but this gene call is untestable without DNA. CDR1 is SGHTA and CDR2 is FQGNSA in the germline V gene. This CDR3 is 15 amino acids long.

The chain recombines TRBV4-3 with TRBJ2-5; there is no DNA to check the TCRdb D call of TRBD1. This CDR3 has 16 amino acids. Germline-derived CDR1 and CDR2 are LGHNA and YSLEER. CDR3 amino acids: CASSPQPPSGGETQYF.

This chain's CDR3 is CASSGTSAPNEQFF. The chain has TRBV28 and TRBJ2-1; checking the TCRdb D call of TRBD2 is not possible without DNA. The germline CDR1 and CDR2 sequences are MDHEN and SYDVKM. CDR3 length: 14 residues.

The chain joins TRBV28 to TRBJ2-2. Germline V CDR1 and CDR2: MDHEN, SYDVKM. This CDR3 is 15 amino acids long. CDR3 sequence: CASSLRPPYTGELFF.

The genes are TRBV5-6 and TRBJ1-2; the D gene TCRdb calls, TRBD1, cannot be checked with no DNA. There are 14 residues in the CDR3. CDR1 is SGHDT and CDR2 is YYEEEE in the germline V gene. This CDR3 is CASSSWTGEYGYTF.

The chain carries TRBV29-1 and TRBJ1-1. Germline CDR1 is SQVTM and CDR2 is ANQGSEA. The CDR3 runs 12 residues. The CDR3 loop is CSVGPSNTEAFF.

The gene calls are TRBV5-4 and TRBJ2-1; TCRdb calls TRBD1, which cannot be checked without DNA. Germline assignment: CDR1 SGHNT and CDR2 YYREEE (reference sequence). The CDR3 sequence is 18 residues long. This chain's CDR3 is CASSSRGVAGNSYNEQFF.

The V and J genes are TRBV6-5 and TRBJ2-7; TCRdb's D call of TRBD1 is untestable without DNA. The CDR3 is made up of 12 amino acids. Germline V gene lookup returns CDR1 MNHEY and CDR2 SVGAGI. CDR3 amino acids: CASSQSGNEQYF.

The J gene is TRBJ2-7, the V gene TRBV4-2. Per the germline V gene, CDR1 is LGHNA and CDR2 is YNFKEQ. The CDR3 is 12 residues long. CDR3 residues: CASSQDLYEQYF.

This sequence joins TRBV5-6 and TRBJ2-2; TCRdb picks TRBD1, but there is no DNA to check that call. The CDR3 totals 15 residues. The V gene's germline CDR1 is SGHDT and CDR2 YYEEEE. CDR3 amino acids: CASSTQGRFTGELFF.

V usage is TRBV12-3 or TRBV12-4 and J usage is TRBJ2-2; TCRdb proposes TRBD1, but this gene call is untestable without DNA. The CDR3 has 19 amino acids. CDR3 loop: CASSLGFLYLGQGNGELFF.

The genes are TRBV12-3 or TRBV12-4 and TRBJ1-1. The CDR3 is 14 amino acids. CDR3 loop: CASSLSTMNTEAFF.

The CDR3 protein is CASSTWNDSGSPDTQYF. The chain couples TRBV11-2 to TRBJ2-3; with no DNA, the TCRdb D assignment of TRBD2 cannot be verified. CDR3 size: 17 residues. Germline V gene sequence: CDR1 SGHAT, CDR2 FQNNGV.

This rearrangement joins TRBV27 to TRBJ1-1; TCRdb designates TRBD1, a call that cannot be tested without DNA. The length of the CDR3 is 14 residues. Per the germline V gene, CDR1 is MNHEY and CDR2 is SMNVEV (reference sequence). This CDR3 is CASSLTGLNTEAFF.